Below are 22 T cell receptor beta chains sequenced from a single sample in a study of T cell repertoires in aging, cancer and after chemotherapy. A mixed TRB-A/B primer pool amplified rearranged TRB by multiplex touch-down PCR. TCRdb reanalysed the multiplex PCR reads using MiXCR and keeps one entry per CDR3 protein. The repertoire holds 9,300 or so distinct CDR3 sequences, 20% to 30% seen once, with approximately 13% in the top ten. Peripheral blood genomic DNA, not sorted cells or RNA, was the template. Specimen: blood. These receptors all come from a human donor with a blood cancer. The donor label of this sample is uncertain.

With regard to this clonotype: This could be a read error, since a much larger clone is one nucleotide away. The rearrangement links TRBV19 to TRBJ1-5; no clear D. This CDR3 is 13 amino acids long. Germline assignment: CDR1 LNHDA and CDR2 SQIVND (reference sequence). In nucleotides, the CDR3 is TGTGACAGTAGGCAGGTAATCAATCAGCCCCAGCATTTT. Translating it yields CDSRQVINQPQHF.

Concerning this clonotype: A much larger clone lies one base from this, so it may be a read error. The chain joins TRBV29-1 to TRBJ1-5; no firm D call. Trimming left V 3 bases short and J 2 bases short, with 8 bases between. CDR3 length: 13 amino acids. CDR1 is SQVTM and CDR2 is ANQGSEA in the germline V gene. This CDR3 reads CSVDLSGNQPQHF. The CDR3 nucleotides read TGCAGCGTTGATTTAAGTGGCAATCAGCCCCAGCATTTT.

By its share, this clonotype is medium-sized. V usage is TRBV6-5 and J usage is TRBJ1-2; D is unclear. The CDR3 loop spans 13 amino acids. Trimming removed 4 bases from V and 3 bases from J, with 9 bases in between. CDR1 MNHEY and CDR2 SVGAGI come from the germline V gene. CDR3 sequence (DNA): TGTGCCAGCAGTTTAGCAGTCGACTATGGCTACACCTTC. It specifies CASSLAVDYGYTF.

This chain joins TRBV5-1 and TRBJ2-1, with D perhaps TRBD2 (6 bases). Germline V gene sequence: CDR1 SGHRS, CDR2 YFSETQ. CDR3 length: 13 amino acids. V lost 3 bases and J lost 7, with 11 bases in between. CDR3 bases: TGCGCCAGCAGCTCAGCAGGAGGGAATGAGCAGTTCTTC. Protein sequence: CASSSAGGNEQFF.

This clonotype is labeled as medium-sized. This chain uses TRBV19 with TRBJ1-5, with 7 bases that match TRBD1. V lost 7 bases, J lost 3 bases, and 3 bases stayed unmatched. This CDR3 has 13 residues. Germline V CDR1 and CDR2: LNHDA, SQIVND (reference sequence). The CDR3, as DNA: TGTGCCAGTAACAGGGGTTTCAATCAGCCCCAGCATTTT. This translates into CASNRGFNQPQHF.

CDR3 in DNA: TGCGCCAGCAGAGGGACAGGGACCTACGAGCAGTACTTC. Translated, it gives CASRGTGTYEQYF. The chain uses TRBV10-2 and TRBJ2-7; TRBD1 aligns across 9 bases. The CDR3 has 13 amino acids. V gave up 6 bases and J gave up 2 bases; unmatched junction bases: 2. Germline CDR1 is WSHSY and CDR2 is SAAADI.

By its share, this clonotype is medium-sized. J is TRBJ1-1 and V is TRBV19; D not resolved. V was pared by 9 bases and J by 8 bases, with 13 bases between. Germline assignment: CDR1 LNHDA and CDR2 SQIVND (reference sequence). This CDR3 has 11 amino acids. The CDR3 nucleotides are TGTGCCAGCACTCGCCCGGGGGAAGCTTTCTTT. It specifies CASTRPGEAFF.

This clonotype is medium-sized in the sample. The rearrangement joins TRBV19 to TRBJ1-5, with TRBD1 matching 7 bases. J lost 1 base, V lost 7 bases, and 10 bases had no gene match. The germline gives CDR1 LNHDA, CDR2 SQIVND (reference sequence). The CDR3 length is 16 residues. The CDR3 region is CASNTPGGGSNQPQHF. The DNA for the CDR3 is TGTGCCAGTAATACTCCAGGGGGAGGGAGCAATCAGCCCCAGCATTTT.

This clonotype is medium-sized in the sample. V and J are TRBV29-1 and TRBJ2-3, with a weak D call TRBD1 (5 bases). Trimming removed 7 bases from V and 0 bases from J, with 17 bases in between. Germline V gene data show CDR1 as SQVTM and CDR2 as ANQGSEA. The CDR3 consists of 15 residues. The CDR3 DNA is TGCAGCGCCCTCTCCAGGGCCCGTAGCACAGATACGCAGTATTTT. It codes for CSALSRARSTDTQYF.

This clonotype ranks as large. Here the CDR3 reads CASSEQGGNYGYTF. The CDR3 DNA is TGTGCCAGCAGTGAACAGGGGGGAAACTATGGCTACACCTTC. The rearrangement uses TRBV27 and TRBJ1-2; 8 nucleotides agree with TRBD1. CDR1 is MNHEY and CDR2 is SMNVEV in the germline V gene (reference sequence). The CDR3 consists of 14 residues. V lost 5 bases and J lost 2; bases outside the gene matches: 4.

This clonotype was observed a few times. The rearrangement joins TRBV6-2 or TRBV6-3 to TRBJ1-5; no firm D call. Germline V CDR1 and CDR2: MNHEY, SVGEGT. This CDR3 contains 15 residues. The V gene lost 0 bases and the J gene lost 0 bases, with 6 bases spanning the gap. The CDR3 loop reads CASSYSGNSNQPQHF. The CDR3 DNA reads TGTGCCAGCAGTTACTCGGGAAATAGCAATCAGCCCCAGCATTTT.

A note on this clonotype: A much bigger clone sits one base away, suggesting this may be a read error. This chain uses TRBV6-1 with TRBJ2-1; D gene uncertain. With 7 bases removed from V and 4 bases from J, the gap between germline ends came to 14 bases. Germline V lookup: CDR1 MNHNS, CDR2 SASEGT. The CDR3 is made up of 14 amino acids. DNA of the CDR3: TGTGCCAGCATCATTGCGGAAAAATACAATGAGCAGTTCTTC. Its protein product is CASIIAEKYNEQFF.

The chain carries TRBV4-2 and TRBJ2-1; D remains ambiguous. Deletions cut 8 bases from V and 8 bases from J, with 10 bases between. Germline values: CDR1 LGHNA, CDR2 YNFKEQ. This CDR3 region has 11 residues. The CDR3, as DNA: TGTGCCAGCGGAACTATATATGAGCAGTTCTTC. Translating it yields CASGTIYEQFF.

Sample share makes this clonotype medium-sized. The V call is TRBV6-5, the J call TRBJ2-5; a weak D match, TRBD1 (6 bases). The V gene's germline CDR1 is MNHEY and CDR2 SVGAGI. The CDR3 extends over 14 amino acids. Trimming took 0 bases from V and 3 from J, leaving 8 bases between them. The chain's CDR3 is CASSYSSGEETQYF. The CDR3 DNA reads as TGTGCCAGCAGTTACTCGTCAGGGGAAGAGACCCAGTACTTC.

This clonotype is labeled as medium-sized. The J gene is TRBJ2-3, the V gene TRBV6-2 or TRBV6-3; 7 positions agree with TRBD2. The ends lost 3 bases at V and 4 bases at J; junction bases unmatched: 13. CDR1 MNHEY and CDR2 SVGEGT come from the germline V gene. This CDR3 comprises 17 residues. CDR3: CASSYLGGGPPPDTQYF. In nucleotides, the CDR3 is TGTGCCAGCAGTTATTTGGGGGGGGGACCCCCCCCAGATACGCAGTATTTT.

This clonotype has just a few counts. The chain couples TRBV20-1 to TRBJ2-7; 9 positions agree with TRBD2. The V gene's germline CDR1 is DFQATT and CDR2 SNEGSKA (reference sequence). The CDR3 consists of 11 residues. Trimming at V came to 5 bases and at J to 6 bases, leaving 2 bases not matched to a gene. The CDR3, as DNA: TGCAGTGCTCCGCGGGGGGGCGAGCAGTACTTC. This gives the protein CSAPRGGEQYF.

The genes are TRBV2 and TRBJ2-5, with D maybe TRBD2 (5 bases). The ends were cut back, 2 bases at V and 3 bases at J, with 13 bases in the middle. The CDR3 totals 15 residues. Germline V gives CDR1 SNHLY, CDR2 FYNNEI. In nucleotides, the CDR3 is TGTGCCAGCAGTGAACTGGGGTTGAGGGAAGAGACCCAGTACTTC. The encoded protein is CASSELGLREETQYF.

This clonotype is medium-sized (0.01 to 0.1%) within its sample. This chain uses TRBV19 with TRBJ1-2; D is uncertain. Germline V gene data show CDR1 as LNHDA and CDR2 as SQIVND (reference sequence). This CDR3 spans 15 amino acids. The ends were cut back, 5 bases at V and 2 bases at J, with 15 bases in the middle. CDR3 sequence reads: CASSASAVGNYGYTF. In DNA, the CDR3 is TGTGCCAGTAGTGCCTCCGCGGTAGGGAACTATGGCTACACCTTC.

As for this clonotype: Relative to the germline gene, one junction end is altered; a read error may explain this. The chain links TRBV10-3 to TRBJ2-7; D is perhaps TRBD2 (6 bases). CDR3 size: 13 residues. From germline, CDR1 is ENHRY and CDR2 SYGVKD. CDR3 bases: TGTGCCCTCAGTCGGGACTCCTTAGGGGAGCAGTACTTC. This gives the protein CALSRDSLGEQYF.

This chain links TRBV11-1 with TRBJ1-2; unclear D gene. The CDR3 extends over 13 amino acids. Germline V gene lookup returns CDR1 SGHAT and CDR2 FQDESV (reference sequence). Deletions cut 5 bases from V and 4 bases from J, with 11 bases between. In DNA, the CDR3 is TGTGCCAGCAGCGGGTCAAAGAGCTATGGCTACACCTTC. Protein product: CASSGSKSYGYTF.

The chain couples TRBV5-1 to TRBJ2-7; D perhaps matches TRBD2 (6 bases). Germline V CDR1 and CDR2: SGHRS, YFSETQ. The CDR3 consists of 16 residues. Trimming took off 4 bases at V and 3 bases at J, with 20 bases between the two ends. CDR3: CASSLPPLASGYEQYF. DNA of the CDR3: TGCGCCAGCAGCCTCCCCCCACTAGCTTCAGGCTACGAGCAGTACTTC.

This clonotype ranks as medium-sized. The chain joins TRBV29-1 to TRBJ2-2, with D perhaps matching TRBD1 (6 bases). Trimming shortened V by 3 bases and J by 5 bases, and 16 bases separated the two germline ends. Germline V lookup: CDR1 SQVTM, CDR2 ANQGSEA. CDR3 length equals 15 residues. CDR3 bases: TGCAGCGTTGAGGTCGCCAGGGGAGAAACCGGGGAGCTGTTTTTT. It codes for CSVEVARGETGELFF.